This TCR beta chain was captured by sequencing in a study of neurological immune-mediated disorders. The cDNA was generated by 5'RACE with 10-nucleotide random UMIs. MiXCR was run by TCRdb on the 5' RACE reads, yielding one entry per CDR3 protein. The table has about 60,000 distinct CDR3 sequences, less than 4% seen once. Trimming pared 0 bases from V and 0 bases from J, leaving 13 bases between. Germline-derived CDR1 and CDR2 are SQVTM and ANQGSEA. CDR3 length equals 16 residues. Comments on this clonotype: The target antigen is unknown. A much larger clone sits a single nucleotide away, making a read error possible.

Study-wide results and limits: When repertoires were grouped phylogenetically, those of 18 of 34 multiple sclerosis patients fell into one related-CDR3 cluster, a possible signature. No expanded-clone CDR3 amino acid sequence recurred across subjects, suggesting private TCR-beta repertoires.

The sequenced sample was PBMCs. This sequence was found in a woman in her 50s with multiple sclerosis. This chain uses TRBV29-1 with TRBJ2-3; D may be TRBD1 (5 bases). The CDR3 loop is CSVEDRFRESTDTQYF. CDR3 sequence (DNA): TGCAGCGTTGAAGATCGATTCAGGGAAAGCACAGATACGCAGTATTTT.